Shown below are 27 T cell receptor beta chains from a single sample sequenced in a study of blood T cell repertoires in COVID-19. The data were produced by immunoSEQ multiplex PCR, yet TCRdb's version contains in-frame clones alone and is incomplete. The table lists some 270,000 clones, 80% to 85% of them singletons. Sequenced input: peripheral blood. The receptor source for this set is a woman aged 40-49 years who had recovered from COVID-19.

V and J are TRBV7-9 and TRBJ1-4; 9 bases match TRBD1. Germline CDR1 SEHNR, CDR2 FQNEAQ (reference sequence). CDR3 length equals 14 residues. V was pared by 6 bases and J by 7 bases, with 6 bases of the junction left unmatched. The CDR3: CASSRQGGIEKLFF. CDR3 bases: TGTGCCAGCAGTCGACAGGGGGGGATTGAAAAACTGTTTTTT.

This chain uses TRBV21-1 with TRBJ2-1; the table assigns TRBD2, which was not confirmed against the DNA. TRBV21-1 is marked as a pseudogene. The CDR3 totals 16 residues. The CDR3 protein is CASSKELRGGYNEQFF. For the CDR3, the DNA is TGTGCCAGCAGCAAAGAGCTCCGCGGGGGCTACAATGAGCAGTTCTTC.

In its sample, this clone was seen a few times. The chain uses TRBV5-4 and TRBJ1-5; tentatively, D is TRBD1 (6 bases). Germline V gene data show CDR1 as SGHNT and CDR2 as YYREEE (reference sequence). V was trimmed by 0 bases and J by 4 bases, leaving 11 bases between them. The CDR3 totals 15 residues. CDR3 sequence: CASSLGGGVNQPQHF. In DNA, the CDR3 is TGTGCCAGCAGCTTGGGAGGGGGGGTGAATCAGCCCCAGCATTTT. The full variable domain, with the rest looked up from reference TRBV5-4 and TRBJ1-5, is ETGVTQSPTHLIKTRGQQVTLRCSSQSGHNTVSWYQQALGQGPQFIFQYYREEENGRGNFPPRFSGLQFPNYSSELNVNALELDDSALYLCASSLGGGVNQPQHFGDGTRLSIL.

This clone was recorded once. The chain has TRBV11-2 and TRBJ1-6; D call uncertain. Germline CDR1 and CDR2: SGHAT and FQNNGV. The CDR3 covers 15 residues. The V end lost 0 bases, the J end lost 7 bases, and 10 bases lay between the germline ends. CDR3 region: CASSLESSGNSPLHF. CDR3 sequence (DNA): TGTGCCAGCAGCTTAGAGTCCTCGGGGAATTCACCCCTCCACTTT.

As regards this clone: The same CDR3 also results from other DNA sequences found in this sample. V gene TRBV5-5 combines with J gene TRBJ1-5; D is undetermined. Trimming took off 0 bases at V and 2 bases at J, with 6 bases between the two ends. The CDR3 is 14 amino acids. Germline V CDR1 and CDR2: SGHKS, YYEKEE (reference sequence). The CDR3 DNA follows: TGTGCCAGCAGCTTGGCCGGGGGCAATCAGCCCCAGCATTTT. The encoded protein is CASSLAGGNQPQHF.

The chain has TRBV7-8 and TRBJ2-7; TRBD2 is a possible D gene (5 bases). Germline-derived CDR1 and CDR2 are SGHVS and FQNEAQ. The CDR3 loop spans 13 amino acids. V gave up 5 bases and J gave up 3 bases, with 11 bases separating them. CDR3 bases: TGTGCCAGCAGCCCAGGAGGAAGCTACGAGCAGTACTTC. Protein: CASSPGGSYEQYF.

The chain has TRBV11-2 and TRBJ2-3, with 10 bases lining up with TRBD2. Germline CDR1 is SGHAT and CDR2 is FQNNGV. There are 16 residues in the CDR3. V trimming: 5 bases; J trimming: 4 bases; junction bases outside the gene matches: 9. This CDR3 is CASSLNLAGGADTQYF. The DNA for the CDR3 is TGTGCCAGCAGCCTAAACTTAGCGGGGGGCGCAGATACGCAGTATTTT.

The chain recombines TRBV6-2 or TRBV6-3 with TRBJ1-5; weak D call: TRBD1 (6 bases). V lost 2 bases, J lost 5 bases, and 16 bases lay in between. The CDR3 runs 16 residues. Germline lookup yields CDR1 MNHEY and CDR2 SVGEGT. The CDR3 is CASSYVTGSLDQPQHF. CDR3 in DNA: TGTGCCAGCAGTTACGTCACAGGGAGCCTAGATCAGCCCCAGCATTTT.

The rearrangement links TRBV3-1 (or the pseudogene TRBV3-2) to TRBJ2-5; 7 positions match TRBD2. Trimming cost V 2 bases and J 9 bases; bases outside gene matches: 15. The germline V gene has CDR1 LGHDT and CDR2 YNNKEL (reference sequence). The CDR3 runs to 16 residues. DNA of the CDR3: TGTGCCAGCAGCCAACCACGTGGGACTAACGTCCCCGCCCAGTACTTC. Protein sequence: CASSQPRGTNVPAQYF.

The table lists this clone with a few counts. The sample has other DNA sequences that encode this CDR3 too. The V gene is TRBV7-8, the J gene TRBJ1-6; 8 nucleotides match TRBD1. Per germline, CDR1 SGHVS and CDR2 FQNEAQ. V was pared by 3 bases and J by 14 bases, with 9 bases of the junction left unmatched. CDR3 length: 14 residues. The CDR3 is CASSFDRGVKALHF. CDR3 in DNA: TGTGCCAGCAGCTTTGACAGGGGAGTTAAGGCCCTCCACTTT.

This clone was seen a handful of times. The chain joins TRBV6-6 to TRBJ1-1, with D possibly being TRBD1 (5 bases). The germline CDR1 and CDR2 sequences are MNHNY and SVGAGI (reference sequence). This CDR3 spans 14 amino acids. V was clipped by 5 bases and J by 2 bases, with 12 bases between them. Here the CDR3 reads CASSDPWGNTEAFF. The CDR3 coding sequence is TGTGCCAGCAGTGACCCCTGGGGCAACACTGAAGCTTTCTTT.

This sequence joins TRBV14 and TRBJ2-1, with D possibly being TRBD2 (5 bases). The CDR3 runs 15 residues. Trimming took 2 bases from V and 0 from J, leaving 8 bases between them. Germline V gene lookup returns CDR1 SGHDN and CDR2 FVKESK. In DNA form, the CDR3 reads TGTGCCAGCAGCCAATGGACTGCCTCCTACAATGAGCAGTTCTTC. Its translation is CASSQWTASYNEQFF. Variable domain in full (rest from reference TRBV14 and TRBJ2-1): EAGVTQFPSHSVIEKGQTVTLRCDPISGHDNLYWYRRVMGKEIKFLLHFVKESKQDESGMPNNRFLAERTGGTYSTLKVQPAELEDSGVYFCASSQWTASYNEQFFGPGTRLTVL.

This clone was detected once. This chain connects TRBV27 to TRBJ1-1; 9 nucleotides agree with TRBD1. This CDR3 is built from 14 residues. V shed 3 bases, J shed 6 bases, and the junction held 5 bases outside the gene matches. In germline, CDR1 is MNHEY, CDR2 SMNVEV (reference sequence). The DNA of the CDR3 is TGTGCCAGCAGTTTGGGGGACAGGGCGGCTGAAGCTTTCTTT. It translates to CASSLGDRAAEAFF.

Regarding this clone: Other DNA sequences in this sample translate to the same CDR3. This chain joins TRBV5-1 and TRBJ1-5; 10 nucleotides match TRBD1. Germline V CDR1 and CDR2: SGHRS, YFSETQ. The J segment lost 5 bases and the V segment lost 4 bases, leaving 3 bases of the junction unmatched. This CDR3 has 14 residues. CDR3 amino acids: CASSLGTGDQPQHF. The CDR3 DNA sequence: TGCGCCAGCAGCCTAGGGACAGGGGATCAGCCCCAGCATTTT.

This chain uses TRBV6-6 with TRBJ1-4; a weak D match, TRBD1 (5 bases). The germline V gene has CDR1 MNHNY and CDR2 SVGAGI (reference sequence). The CDR3 loop spans 13 amino acids. The V end was cut by 6 bases, the J end by 3 bases, with 8 bases between. Here the CDR3 reads CASSRAPNEKLFF. The CDR3 coding sequence is TGTGCCAGCAGCAGGGCGCCTAATGAAAAACTGTTTTTT.

The chain has TRBV29-1 and TRBJ2-1; D might be TRBD2 (6 bases). The CDR3 has 14 amino acids. The V gene lost 5 bases and the J gene lost 9 bases, with 20 bases spanning the gap. In germline, CDR1 is SQVTM, CDR2 ANQGSEA. In nucleotides, the CDR3 is TGCAGCGTTCGGGGGAAAAGTGACGGAGGTGAGCAGTTCTTC. Protein: CSVRGKSDGGEQFF.

This rearrangement joins TRBV5-1 to TRBJ1-1; unclear D gene. The germline V gene has CDR1 SGHRS and CDR2 YFSETQ. The CDR3 runs to 14 residues. V lost 2 bases to trimming and J lost 0 bases, with 8 bases between them. The CDR3 here is CASSLIEMNTEAFF. CDR3 bases: TGCGCCAGCAGCTTAATAGAAATGAACACTGAAGCTTTCTTT.

This clone was counted once. The rearrangement links TRBV3-1 (or the pseudogene TRBV3-2) to TRBJ2-3, with TRBD2 identical over 9 bases. CDR3 size: 16 residues. V lost 2 bases to trimming and J lost 0 bases; unmatched junction nucleotides: 3. Germline assignment: CDR1 LGHDT and CDR2 YNNKEL (reference sequence). The CDR3 DNA reads as TGTGCCAGCAGCCAAAGACTAGCGGTGAGCACAGATACGCAGTATTTT. Its translation is CASSQRLAVSTDTQYF.

J is TRBJ1-6 and V is TRBV30, with 8 bases lining up with TRBD1. Germline V gene data show CDR1 as GTSNPN and CDR2 as SVGIG (reference sequence). The CDR3 has 14 amino acids. The J segment lost 7 bases and the V segment lost 4 bases, leaving 6 bases of the junction unmatched. The CDR3 here is CAWTWTGRNSPLHF. Written as DNA, the CDR3 is TGTGCCTGGACTTGGACAGGGAGGAATTCACCCCTCCACTTT.

This chain links TRBV28 with TRBJ1-2; 9 bases align to TRBD1. Germline CDR1 MDHEN, CDR2 SYDVKM. CDR3 length: 14 amino acids. After removal of 3 bases from V and 7 bases from J, the junction contained 6 bases not matched to a gene. The CDR3 is CASSFRDRDGGYTF. CDR3 coding DNA: TGTGCCAGCAGTTTTCGGGACAGGGATGGTGGCTACACCTTC.

CDR3 DNA: TGTGCCACCTCTACAGGGGAAGGGGGCTACACCTTC. Its translation: CATSTGEGGYTF. The V and J genes are TRBV6-5 and TRBJ1-2; 7 nucleotides agree with TRBD1. The CDR3 is 12 amino acids. Per the germline V gene, CDR1 is MNHEY and CDR2 is SVGAGI. V shed 10 bases, J shed 8 bases, and the junction held 10 bases outside the gene matches.

This rearrangement joins TRBV20-1 to TRBJ1-2; tentative D call: TRBD1 (6 bases). The CDR3 totals 13 residues. Germline loops: CDR1 DFQATT, CDR2 SNEGSKA (reference sequence). V was pared by 3 bases and J by 8 bases, with 16 bases between. The CDR3 loop reads CSASNQGKWGYTF. The CDR3 DNA sequence: TGCAGTGCTAGTAATCAGGGGAAGTGGGGCTACACCTTC.

J is TRBJ2-7 and V is TRBV7-6, with D perhaps matching TRBD1 (6 bases). Germline V gene sequence: CDR1 SGHVS, CDR2 FNYEAQ. V was trimmed by 3 bases and J by 0 bases, leaving 15 bases between them. This CDR3 has 16 amino acids. CDR3 sequence reads: CASSLKQGRSSYEQYF. CDR3 bases: TGTGCCAGCAGCTTGAAACAGGGTCGGAGCTCCTACGAGCAGTACTTC.

V is TRBV28 and J is TRBJ2-3; 7 bases agree with TRBD1. J was trimmed by 1 base and V by 6 bases; bases with no gene match: 13. The germline V gene encodes CDR1 MDHEN and CDR2 SYDVKM. CDR3 length equals 17 residues. CDR3 bases: TGTGCCAGCAGGACGACAGGGATTCCCAGCGGCACAGATACGCAGTATTTT. This encodes CASRTTGIPSGTDTQYF.

Worth noting for this clone: Additional DNA sequences in this sample encode the identical CDR3. V usage is TRBV5-1 and J usage is TRBJ1-4, with a possible D match to TRBD1 (5 bases). Germline assignment: CDR1 SGHRS and CDR2 YFSETQ. The CDR3 loop spans 14 amino acids. V lost 0 bases to trimming and J lost 8 bases, with 11 bases between them. The CDR3 nucleotides are TGCGCCAGCAGCTTGGGGGACCGGGGGGAAAAACTGTTTTTT. Its protein is CASSLGDRGEKLFF.

Comment on this clone: Additional DNA sequences in this sample encode the identical CDR3. The CDR3 is CASSYSGSATNEKLFF. The DNA for the CDR3 is TGTGCCAGCAGTTACTCGGGCAGTGCAACTAATGAAAAACTGTTTTTT. The V call is TRBV6-5, the J call TRBJ1-4; the D is unclear. The ends were cut back, 0 bases at V and 0 bases at J, with 8 bases in the middle. Germline-derived CDR1 and CDR2 are MNHEY and SVGAGI. The CDR3 runs 16 residues.

The CDR3 DNA follows: TGTGCCAGCAGTCCCCGGGGGGGCCGGGGAGATACGCAGTATTTT. Its translation: CASSPRGGRGDTQYF. The chain uses TRBV6-5 and TRBJ2-3, with 8 bases that match TRBD2. CDR3 length: 15 residues. CDR1 and CDR2 from the germline V gene are MNHEY and SVGAGI. Unmatched junction bases numbered 9, after V lost 5 bases and J lost 5 bases.